The present entry profiles one T cell receptor (beta chain) with its context. Using MiXCR, TCRdb reanalyzed the PCR reads. The sample yields some 25,000 clones, 15% seen once. CDR1 is DFQATT, CDR2 SNEGSKA, per germline (reference sequence). The CDR3 totals 15 residues. J lost 0 bases, V lost 1 base, and 1 base had no gene match. These data come from a study of metastatic and nonmetastatic thyroid tumors. Patients had received no treatment of any kind before thyroid surgery. The sample taken for sequencing was blood. The rearrangement joins TRBV20-1 to TRBJ2-1, with 9 bases matching TRBD2. This receptor was obtained from a female donor with papillary thyroid cancer or a benign thyroid nodule (not recorded which). Some clones in this sample may be carry-over from other donors' samples. Here the CDR3 DNA reads TGCAGTGCTAGAGGACTAGCGGACTCCTACAATGAGCAGTTCTTC. Protein: CSARGLADSYNEQFF.